In this sample, the clone carrying this T cell receptor (beta chain) turned up once. This sample is part of a study of shared clonotypes between healthy human individuals. This table comes from immunoSEQ multiplex PCR, and its TCRdb copy is limited to in-frame clones, with some not included. The sample consists of approximately 460,000 clones, roughly 80% of them appearing once. CDR3 size: 14 residues. Germline V gives CDR1 SGHTA, CDR2 FQGNSA. The V gene lost 5 bases and the J gene lost 8 bases, with 16 bases spanning the gap. Genomic DNA of unsorted samples came from tens of millions of PBMCs. Sequenced: PBMCs. The chain joins TRBV7-2 to TRBJ2-1; the D is unclear. This receptor was taken from a middle-aged woman in good health. Some clones in this sample may be carry-over from other donors' samples. The CDR3 DNA is TGTGCCAGCAGCCCGACCATGGCTGCCTATGAGCAGTTCTTC. This codes for CASSPTMAAYEQFF.